This T cell receptor beta chain was profiled in a study of T-cell reconstitution after alpha-beta-depleted transplantation in children. Preparation of the TCRbeta library involved a method that used unique molecular identifiers. In TCRdb, the PCR reads were re-called with MiXCR into one record per CDR3 protein. The repertoire has around 200,000 distinct CDR3 sequences, approximately 6.8% of them found once; the top ten carry 3% to 3.5%. This clonotype was found many times. V lost 2 bases, J lost 6 bases, and 12 bases lay in between. The CDR3 is made up of 14 amino acids. CDR1 is MNHEY and CDR2 is SMNVEV in the germline V gene (reference sequence).

The source was PBMCs from the stem cell graft donor, collected from the stem cell graft. The chain couples TRBV27 to TRBJ2-3; the D gene is possibly TRBD1 (6 bases). This clonotype originated in a human donor who donated a stem cell graft to a child with Wiskott-Aldrich syndrome. As DNA, the CDR3 is TGTGCCAGCAGTTTAATCAGGGGAGCCGATACGCAGTATTTT. Its translation: CASSLIRGADTQYF.